Following are 18 T cell receptor beta chains from one sample sequenced in a study of CD8+ T cells in alopecia areata. The sequencing template was cDNA reverse transcribed from extracted RNA. TCRdb's table, derived via immunoSEQ multiplex PCR, lists solely in-frame clones and lacks some. The top ten hold 4% to 5% of the sample, which has about 210,000 clones, under 70% seen once. Treatment reported: oral pan-JAK inhibitor, 5-10 mg twice daily. Specimen: CD4+ T cells sorted from blood, collected at week 4, from a patient treated with tofacitinib. Every receptor here comes from a human donor with alopecia areata.

The CDR3 nucleotides are TGTGCCAGCAGCGTAGGGGGACTAGCGGAAGAGACCCAGTACTTC. Translation: CASSVGGLAEETQYF. This chain uses TRBV9 with TRBJ2-5; 11 nucleotides agree with TRBD2. The CDR3 sequence is 15 residues long. With V trimmed by 0 bases and J by 3 bases, 1 base remained unmatched. Germline lookup yields CDR1 SGDLS and CDR2 YYNGEE.

The chain employs TRBV30 and TRBJ2-3; D remains ambiguous. Deletions cut 6 bases from V and 1 base from J, with 17 bases between. Looked up from germline, CDR1 is GTSNPN and CDR2 is SVGIG (reference sequence). This CDR3 has 15 amino acids. CDR3 bases: TGTGCCTGCCCCCCCACGCTTGGGGGCACAGATACGCAGTATTTT. This translates into CACPPTLGGTDTQYF.

The chain is built from TRBV7-2 and TRBJ1-2, with 9 bases lining up with TRBD1. V shed 4 bases and J 8 bases; nucleotides not matched to a gene: 5. The germline V gene has CDR1 SGHTA and CDR2 FQGNSA. The CDR3 spans 13 residues. The CDR3 sequence: CASSWDRADGYTF. Here the CDR3 DNA reads TGTGCCAGCAGCTGGGACAGGGCGGACGGCTACACCTTC.

The rearrangement uses TRBV7-9 and TRBJ1-2, with 8 bases aligning to TRBD1. Per germline, CDR1 SEHNR and CDR2 FQNEAQ (reference sequence). Germline trimming cut 5 bases from V and 4 bases from J; bases unmatched to any gene: 9. This CDR3 region has 15 residues. CDR3 sequence: CASSPGQGVGYGYTF. Written as DNA, the CDR3 is TGTGCCAGCAGCCCCGGACAGGGTGTGGGCTATGGCTACACCTTC.

The chain has TRBV5-1 and TRBJ2-5, with D possibly matching TRBD1 (5 bases). This CDR3 contains 13 residues. CDR1 and CDR2 (germline): SGHRS, YFSETQ. Trimming shortened V by 4 bases and J by 5 bases, and 12 bases separated the two germline ends. Here the CDR3 reads CASSLGPLETQYF. In nucleotides, the CDR3 is TGCGCCAGCAGCCTGGGGCCCCTTGAGACCCAGTACTTC.

The V and J genes are TRBV29-1 and TRBJ1-1, with TRBD1 identical over 10 bases. This CDR3 spans 14 amino acids. Germline assignment: CDR1 SQVTM and CDR2 ANQGSEA. Trimming took 4 bases from V and 5 from J; bases not matched to a gene: 7. The CDR3 protein is CSVGQGAVGTEAFF. For the CDR3, the DNA is TGCAGCGTTGGACAGGGGGCTGTAGGGACTGAAGCTTTCTTT.

The J gene is TRBJ1-6, the V gene TRBV11-2, with 9 bases aligning to TRBD1. This CDR3 has 14 residues. V trimming: 4 bases; J trimming: 9 bases; junction bases outside the gene matches: 4. Germline V lookup: CDR1 SGHAT, CDR2 FQNNGV. The CDR3 DNA reads TGTGCCAGCAGCTCCCGGGACAGGGCTTCACCCCTCCACTTT. This sequence encodes CASSSRDRASPLHF. Full variable domain (outside the CDR3, taken from reference TRBV11-2 and TRBJ1-6): EAGVAQSPRYKIIEKRQSVAFWCNPISGHATLYWYQQILGQGPKLLIQFQNNGVVDDSQLPKDRFSAERLKGVDSTLKIQPAKLEDSAVYLCASSSRDRASPLHFGNGTRLTVT.

The V call is TRBV2, the J call TRBJ2-5, with D maybe TRBD1 (5 bases). The CDR3 extends over 13 amino acids. Germline CDR1 and CDR2: SNHLY and FYNNEI. V was pared by 2 bases and J by 5 bases, with 9 bases between. This CDR3 is CASSEWQGETQYF. Here the CDR3 DNA reads TGTGCCAGCAGTGAATGGCAGGGCGAGACCCAGTACTTC.

The gene calls are TRBV23-1 and TRBJ1-6, with D unresolved. TRBV23-1 is labeled an ORF, and its function is uncertain. The CDR3 loop spans 15 amino acids. Trimming pared 2 bases from V and 5 bases from J, leaving 10 bases between. The CDR3 DNA follows: TGCGCCAGCAGTCAAGCCTCAAGGGATAATTCACCCCTCCACTTT. Translated: CASSQASRDNSPLHF.

This chain links TRBV5-1 with TRBJ2-1, with TRBD2 matching over 7 bases. Trimming at V came to 5 bases and at J to 6 bases, leaving 2 bases not matched to a gene. Germline V gene sequence: CDR1 SGHRS, CDR2 YFSETQ. The CDR3 consists of 12 residues. Here the CDR3 reads CASRGGGNEQFF. The CDR3 nucleotides are TGCGCCAGCAGGGGCGGGGGCAATGAGCAGTTCTTC.

This clone was seen more than once but under ten times. This sequence joins TRBV11-2 and TRBJ2-3; unclear D gene. V lost 5 bases to trimming and J lost 4 bases, with 10 bases between them. Germline CDR1 SGHAT, CDR2 FQNNGV. There are 13 residues in the CDR3. CDR3 DNA sequence: TGTGCCAGCAGCCCGAGCCTGCCAGATACGCAGTATTTT. Its translation is CASSPSLPDTQYF.

The rearrangement uses TRBV5-4 and TRBJ1-1, with unresolved D. From germline, CDR1 is SGHNT and CDR2 YYREEE (reference sequence). The CDR3 spans 14 residues. Trimming stripped 0 bases from V and 1 base from J, with 7 bases between. This CDR3 reads CASSLAFRNTEAFF. The CDR3 DNA reads as TGTGCCAGCAGCTTGGCCTTTCGGAACACTGAAGCTTTCTTT.

The rearrangement uses TRBV5-4 and TRBJ2-6; unclear D gene. Germline values: CDR1 SGHNT, CDR2 YYREEE (reference sequence). Trimming took off 0 bases at V and 3 bases at J, with 7 bases between the two ends. The CDR3 has 15 residues. In nucleotides, the CDR3 is TGTGCCAGCAGCTTGGATTTGGGTGGGGCCAACGTCCTGACTTTC. Its translation: CASSLDLGGANVLTF.

J is TRBJ1-2 and V is TRBV27, with no clear D. The germline V gene has CDR1 MNHEY and CDR2 SMNVEV (reference sequence). The CDR3 length is 14 residues. V was cut by 2 bases and J by 1 base, with 8 bases left in between. The chain's CDR3 is CASSLSQDNYGYTF. The CDR3 coding sequence is TGTGCCAGCAGTTTAAGTCAGGATAACTATGGCTACACCTTC.

The chain combines TRBV29-1 with TRBJ1-2, with D possibly matching TRBD1 (5 bases). This CDR3 has 10 amino acids. Germline CDR1 and CDR2: SQVTM and ANQGSEA. The ends were cut back, 7 bases at V and 7 bases at J, with 10 bases in the middle. The DNA of the CDR3 is TGCAGCGCGGGACCTGGTGGCTACACCTTC. This translates into CSAGPGGYTF.

The rearrangement joins TRBV6-5 to TRBJ1-3; D remains unclear. This CDR3 is built from 14 residues. V lost 6 bases to trimming and J lost 0 bases, with 9 bases between them. The germline gives CDR1 MNHEY, CDR2 SVGAGI. CDR3 DNA: TGTGCCAGCAGGAGGGTGGTCTCTGGAAACACCATATATTTT. It is translated as CASRRVVSGNTIYF.

The J gene is TRBJ2-1, the V gene TRBV18; 9 bases are shared with TRBD2. V lost 4 bases, J lost 8 bases, and 9 bases stayed unmatched. This CDR3 is 15 amino acids long. In germline, CDR1 is KGHSH, CDR2 LQKENI. The CDR3 is CASSQAGLAIDEQFF. DNA of the CDR3: TGTGCCAGCTCACAAGCGGGACTAGCTATCGATGAGCAGTTCTTC.

The chain is built from TRBV10-3 and TRBJ2-5; 12 nucleotides align to TRBD2. Germline V gives CDR1 ENHRY, CDR2 SYGVKD. The V and J ends lost 8 bases and 3 bases, in that order; junction bases with no gene match: 1. This CDR3 contains 13 residues. CDR3 sequence reads: CAIRLAGEETQYF. The CDR3, as DNA: TGTGCCATCCGACTAGCGGGGGAAGAGACCCAGTACTTC.